This is a list of T cell receptor beta chains from one sample in a study of blood T cell repertoires in COVID-19. Some clones are missing from TCRdb's copy, which holds only in-frame ones; the method was immunoSEQ multiplex PCR. The sample shows more than 40,000 clones, roughly 90% of them seen only once. Sequenced material: peripheral blood. The origin of the receptors is an older man with acute or convalescent COVID-19. Both conserved end residues are part of each CDR3.

>TRBJ2-7|TRBV7-9
CASSPGATHSSYEQYF
>TRBJ1-1|TRBV6-6
CASSYGGSGGTEAFF
>TRBJ1-6|TRBV6-5
CASSIDRESSPLHF
>TRBJ2-1|TRBV5-1
CASSPLILAGGRNEQFF
>TRBJ1-1|TRBV27
CASKRVAEAFF
>TRBJ1-5|TRBV21-1
CARGGTQPQHF
>TRBJ1-5|TRBV19
CASRQTGGGQPQHF
>TRBJ2-5|TRBV3-1/TRBV3-2
CASSQATVQVETQYF
>TRBJ2-3|TRBV5-6
CASSLAEGLHTQYF
>TRBJ2-5|TRBV7-2
CASSRDRSQETQYF
>TRBJ2-7|TRBV7-9
CASSSGTFPYEQYF
>TRBJ1-2|TRBV5-1
CASSLAGRSGYTF